Presented here are 4 T cell receptor beta chains from one specimen sequenced in a study of blood T cell repertoires in COVID-19. The protocol was immunoSEQ multiplex PCR, while the TCRdb copy is restricted to in-frame clones and leaves out a portion. The table includes some 130,000 clones, about 89% detected once. Source material: peripheral blood. The source is a man aged 60 to 75 with COVID-19, enrolled during active disease.

This clone has only one observation. This rearrangement joins TRBV6-2 or TRBV6-3 to TRBJ1-4, with TRBD1 identical over 10 bases. With V trimmed by 5 bases and J by 7 bases, 13 bases remained unmatched. Germline CDR1 reads MNHEY; CDR2 reads SVGEGT. The CDR3 is made up of 17 amino acids. The CDR3 loop reads CASSKLRMTGGVEKLFF. The CDR3, as DNA: TGTGCCAGCAGTAAACTACGGATGACAGGGGGCGTTGAAAAACTGTTTTTT.

The rearrangement joins TRBV19 to TRBJ1-4; 7 bases match TRBD1. After removal of 6 bases from V and 7 bases from J, the junction contained 2 bases not matched to a gene. The CDR3 has 12 amino acids. The germline V gene has CDR1 LNHDA and CDR2 SQIVND (reference sequence). The CDR3 DNA sequence: TGTGCCAGTAGAGGGACAGTTGAAAAACTGTTTTTT. Encoded protein: CASRGTVEKLFF.

This chain links TRBV24-1 with TRBJ2-5; TRBD1 agrees at 10 bases. V dropped 10 bases and J dropped 5; count of bases not matched to a gene: 12. The CDR3 length is 15 residues. Germline CDR1 KGHDR, CDR2 SFDVKD. CDR3: CATEPTGTGDETQYF. The CDR3 DNA sequence: TGTGCCACTGAACCGACCGGGACAGGGGACGAGACCCAGTACTTC.

The V gene is TRBV27, the J gene TRBJ1-2, with 8 bases aligning to TRBD1. This CDR3 spans 13 amino acids. CDR1 is MNHEY, CDR2 SMNVEV, per germline (reference sequence). V lost 4 bases and J lost 4; bases outside the gene matches: 2. CDR3 nucleotide sequence: TGTGCCAGCAGTTCCGGACAGGGCTATGGCTACACCTTC. Translating gives CASSSGQGYGYTF.